This passage covers 10 T cell receptor beta chains from one sample sequenced in a study of T cells in Graves' hyperthyroidism and ophthalmopathy. Amplified TCR beta CDR3 regions derived from RNA transcripts. The primer set for the first-round RT-PCR of the TCR CDR3 was HTBI. TCRdb itself ran the multiplex PCR reads through MiXCR, one entry per CDR3 protein. The data contain approximately 620,000 distinct CDR3 sequences, around 16% of them singletons. Sequencing input: blood. These receptors were collected from a woman aged 40 to 50 with Graves' ophthalmopathy.

This rearrangement joins TRBV20-1 to TRBJ2-1; TRBD1 might be the D (6 bases). Deletions cut 3 bases from V and 5 bases from J, with 14 bases between. The CDR3 length is 14 residues. Germline values: CDR1 DFQATT, CDR2 SNEGSKA (reference sequence). The CDR3 is CSASSAGAHNEQFF. Written as DNA, the CDR3 is TGCAGTGCTAGCTCGGCAGGGGCCCACAATGAGCAGTTCTTC.

This clonotype was recorded at least ten times. The chain has TRBV5-1 and TRBJ2-3; weak D call: TRBD2 (6 bases). V was cut by 1 base and J by 2 bases, with 14 bases left in between. This CDR3 has 16 amino acids. The germline V gene has CDR1 SGHRS and CDR2 YFSETQ. The CDR3 sequence is CASSLNSGGITDTQYF. DNA for the CDR3: TGCGCCAGCAGCTTGAACTCTGGCGGGATCACAGATACGCAGTATTTT.

Regarding this clonotype: Just one base apart from a much larger clone, this may be a read error. The chain couples TRBV7-9 to TRBJ2-1; possible D gene TRBD2, 5 bases. This CDR3 is built from 16 residues. Germline lookup yields CDR1 SEHNR and CDR2 FQNEAQ (reference sequence). DNA of the CDR3: TGTGCCCTACACCATCTAATACCTAGCTCCCACAATGAGCAGTTCTTC. The encoded protein is CALHHLIPSSHNEQFF.

In regard to this clonotype: A much larger clonotype is one base distant, so this may be a read error. The chain carries TRBV2 and TRBJ2-7; no clear D. The V gene lost 6 bases and the J gene lost 2 bases, with 14 bases spanning the gap. The CDR3 consists of 14 residues. The germline gives CDR1 SNHLY, CDR2 FYNNEI. The CDR3: CASSRGGLAYEQYF. The CDR3, as DNA: TGTGCCAGCAGCCGAGGTGGTTTAGCCTACGAGCAGTACTTC.

This clonotype showed up many times. The genes are TRBV7-2 and TRBJ1-6; D is undetermined. The CDR3 extends over 12 amino acids. Trimming cost V 5 bases and J 9 bases, with 8 bases left between them. Germline CDR1 reads SGHTA; CDR2 reads FQGNSA. The CDR3 here is CASSQEVSPLHF. The CDR3 DNA reads as TGTGCCAGCAGCCAGGAGGTTTCACCCCTCCACTTT.

This chain uses TRBV2 with TRBJ2-7; D is possibly TRBD1 (6 bases). The V and J ends lost 8 bases and 1 base respectively, with 9 bases between them. The germline V gene encodes CDR1 SNHLY and CDR2 FYNNEI. CDR3 length: 12 amino acids. CDR3 DNA: TGTGCCAGCTGGGACACTTCCTACGAGCAGTACTTC. The encoded protein is CASWDTSYEQYF.

This clonotype was recorded many times. This chain links TRBV12-3 or TRBV12-4 with TRBJ2-1; D unresolved. The CDR3 extends over 11 amino acids. Trimming took off 6 bases at V and 10 bases at J, with 10 bases between the two ends. The DNA of the CDR3 is TGTGCCAGCAGCTCGGGCGGAGAGCAGTTCTTC. Amino acid sequence: CASSSGGEQFF.

The rearrangement uses TRBV5-4 and TRBJ2-3; TRBD2 is a possible D gene (5 bases). Germline V gene lookup returns CDR1 SGHNT and CDR2 YYREEE (reference sequence). The CDR3 totals 16 residues. V lost 4 bases, J lost 6 bases, and 21 bases lay in between. The CDR3 DNA sequence: TGTGCCAGCAGCGGCCGCGGCGCGGGTGATGTGGATACGCAGTATTTT. Translation gives CASSGRGAGDVDTQYF. Full variable domain (remainder filled in from reference TRBV5-4 and TRBJ2-3): ETGVTQSPTHLIKTRGQQVTLRCSSQSGHNTVSWYQQALGQGPQFIFQYYREEENGRGNFPPRFSGLQFPNYSSELNVNALELDDSALYLCASSGRGAGDVDTQYFGPGTRLTVL.

V is TRBV30 and J is TRBJ1-6; TRBD1 agrees at 9 bases. J gave up 8 bases and V 4 bases, and 12 bases lay outside the gene matches. The CDR3 has 16 amino acids. Germline CDR1 reads GTSNPN; CDR2 reads SVGIG (reference sequence). As DNA, the CDR3 is TGTGCCTGGACTAAAGCCCGGACAGGGGTAGATTCACCCCTCCACTTT. Translation: CAWTKARTGVDSPLHF. The variable domain in full, completed from reference TRBV30 and TRBJ1-6, reads SQTIHQWPATLVQPVGSPLSLECTVEGTSNPNLYWYRQAAGRGLQLLFYSVGIGQISSEVPQNLSASRPQDRQFILSSKKLLLSDSGFYLCAWTKARTGVDSPLHFGNGTRLTVT.

This clonotype was observed at least ten times. The V and J genes are TRBV29-1 and TRBJ2-3; 8 positions agree with TRBD1. The CDR3 length is 13 residues. CDR1 SQVTM and CDR2 ANQGSEA come from the germline V gene. V shed 4 bases and J 6 bases; nucleotides not matched to a gene: 6. The CDR3, as DNA: TGCAGCGTTGTTCGCGGGACAGGTGATACGCAGTATTTT. Amino acids: CSVVRGTGDTQYF.